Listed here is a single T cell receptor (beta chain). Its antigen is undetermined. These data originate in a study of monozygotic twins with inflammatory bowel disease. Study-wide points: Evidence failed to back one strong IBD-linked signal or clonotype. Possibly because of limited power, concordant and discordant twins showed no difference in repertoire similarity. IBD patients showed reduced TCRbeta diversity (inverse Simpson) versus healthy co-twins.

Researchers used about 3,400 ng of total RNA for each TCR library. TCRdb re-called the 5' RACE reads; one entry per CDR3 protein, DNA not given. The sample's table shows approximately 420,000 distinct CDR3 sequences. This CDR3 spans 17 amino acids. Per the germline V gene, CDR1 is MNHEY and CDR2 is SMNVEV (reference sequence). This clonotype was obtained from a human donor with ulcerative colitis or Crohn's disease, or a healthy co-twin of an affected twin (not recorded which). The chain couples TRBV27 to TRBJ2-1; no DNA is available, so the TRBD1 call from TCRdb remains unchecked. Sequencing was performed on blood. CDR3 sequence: CASSLVQGKSTHSEQFF.